This TCR beta chain is from a study of shared clonotypes between healthy human individuals. The germline gives CDR1 MNHNS, CDR2 SASEGT. There are 14 residues in the CDR3. With V trimmed by 10 bases and J by 0 bases, 7 bases remained unmatched. Study results and limitations: Blood was the only sampled material, and tissue repertoires likely differ.

About this clone: Its antigen remains unidentified.

Donors had no recently reported acute infections or vaccinations and were HIV-negative. Under the authors' procedure: ImmunoSEQ only sent back junction sequences with no quality scores, so filtering was done differently. The repertoire was sequenced with immunoSEQ multiplex PCR; TCRdb's copy has only in-frame clones and lacks some. That table supplies the V and J calls and clone size; D and trimming were determined from the DNA. This sample has over a million clones, with 65% to 80% found just once. The genes are TRBV6-1 and TRBJ1-1, with TRBD1 matching over 8 bases. Sample: memory CD4+ T cells sorted from blood. Subset meaning: CD45RA-negative fraction. The source of this sequence is a man aged 18 to 29 in good health. The CDR3 DNA is TGTGCCACTAGGACAGGGACTATGAACACTGAAGCTTTCTTT. Its translation: CATRTGTMNTEAFF.